This TCR beta chain stems from a study of shared clonotypes between healthy human individuals. This CDR3 has 13 amino acids. CDR1 and CDR2 from the germline V gene are MDHEN and SYDVKM. V lost 3 bases and J 0 bases, leaving 3 bases between the germline ends. Template for every sorted-subset replicate PCR totaled about 0.2 ug DNA, approximately 30,000 T cell genomes. Clones were sequenced by immunoSEQ multiplex PCR, and TCRdb holds only the in-frame ones, with some missing. The repertoire consists of over 2 million clones, with 92% occurring once and the leading ten covering approximately 0.4%. Only one count was recorded for this clone. Its antigen is currently unknown. The same CDR3 can be traced to other DNA sequences in this sample. The study's findings and limits: Naive CD4 clonotypes overlapped across a few donors at about 5.3%.

This receptor was taken from a man between 18 and 35 years old in good health. Some clones in this sample may be carry-over from other donors' samples. The source material was naive CD4+ T cells from PBMCs. Subset given: CD45RA+ positively selected. The chain recombines TRBV28 with TRBJ1-3, with no clear D. The CDR3 DNA is TGTGCCAGCAGTTTTGGCTCTGGAAACACCATATATTTT. Its protein is CASSFGSGNTIYF.